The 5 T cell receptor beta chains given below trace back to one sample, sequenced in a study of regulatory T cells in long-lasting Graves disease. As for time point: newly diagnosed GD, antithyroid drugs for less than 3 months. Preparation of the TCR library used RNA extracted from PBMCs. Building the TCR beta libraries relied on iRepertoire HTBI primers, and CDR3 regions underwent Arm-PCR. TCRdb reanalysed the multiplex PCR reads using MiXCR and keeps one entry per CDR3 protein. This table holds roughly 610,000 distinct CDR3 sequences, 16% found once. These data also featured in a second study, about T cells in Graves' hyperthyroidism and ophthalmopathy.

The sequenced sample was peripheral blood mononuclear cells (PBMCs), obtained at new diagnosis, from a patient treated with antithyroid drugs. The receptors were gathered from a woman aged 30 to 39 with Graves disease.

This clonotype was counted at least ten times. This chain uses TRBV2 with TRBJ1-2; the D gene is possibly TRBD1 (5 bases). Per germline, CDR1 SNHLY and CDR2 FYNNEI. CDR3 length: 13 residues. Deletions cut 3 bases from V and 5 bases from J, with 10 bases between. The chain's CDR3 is CASSDRGTYGYTF. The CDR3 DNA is TGTGCCAGCAGTGATAGGGGTACATATGGCTACACCTTC.

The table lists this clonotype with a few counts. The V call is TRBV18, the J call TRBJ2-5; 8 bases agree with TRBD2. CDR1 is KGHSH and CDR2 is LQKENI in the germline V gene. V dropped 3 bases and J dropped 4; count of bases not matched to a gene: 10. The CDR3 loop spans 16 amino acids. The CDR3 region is CASSPLAGGSPETQYF. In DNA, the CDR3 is TGTGCCAGCTCACCCCTGGCGGGAGGCTCCCCAGAGACCCAGTACTTC.

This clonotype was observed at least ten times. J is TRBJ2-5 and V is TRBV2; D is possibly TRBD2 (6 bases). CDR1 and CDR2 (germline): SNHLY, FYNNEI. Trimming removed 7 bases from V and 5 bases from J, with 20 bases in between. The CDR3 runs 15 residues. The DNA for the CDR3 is TGTGCCAGCATTAGAGAGGAGGGAGTGGGGGAGACCCAGTACTTC. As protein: CASIREEGVGETQYF.

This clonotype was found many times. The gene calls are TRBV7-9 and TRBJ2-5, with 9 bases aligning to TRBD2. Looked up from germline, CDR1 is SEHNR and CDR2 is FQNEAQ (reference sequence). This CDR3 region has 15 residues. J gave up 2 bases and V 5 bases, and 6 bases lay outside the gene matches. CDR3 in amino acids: CASSPGLAQQETQYF. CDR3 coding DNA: TGTGCCAGCAGCCCCGGACTAGCGCAACAAGAGACCCAGTACTTC.

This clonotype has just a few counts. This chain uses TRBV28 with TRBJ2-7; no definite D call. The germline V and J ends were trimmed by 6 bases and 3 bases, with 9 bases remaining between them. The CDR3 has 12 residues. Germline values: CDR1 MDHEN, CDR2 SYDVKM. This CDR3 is CASSRPHYEQYF. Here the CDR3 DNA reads TGTGCCAGCAGCCGACCCCACTACGAGCAGTACTTC.